A single sample gave rise to the 20 T cell receptor beta chains below, sequenced in a study of tumor-infiltrating lymphocytes in primary liver carcinoma (dated by TCRdb to between 2016 and 2019). Sequencing relied on an Illumina HiSeq 2500. Using a constant-region primer and ProtoScript II reverse transcriptase, TCRbeta-specific cDNA was reverse-transcribed from about 540 ng total RNA. Three nested multiplex PCR rounds, following a slightly modified ARM-PCR procedure, were used to build the TCRbeta libraries. Each of the first two PCR rounds ran for approximately 9 cycles and used multiplex TRBV1-TRBV30 forward primers together with a Cbeta reverse primer. TCRdb redid the processing of the public reads, applying fastp at Q25 and MiXCR, and retained in-frame beta chains. Entries that share a CDR3 protein sequence are merged under the most common genes and DNA. The sample table records approximately 73,000 distinct CDR3 sequences; 65% to 75% of these occur just once. The ten largest make up approximately 15% of the sample.

Without any cell sorting, total RNA and DNA were extracted together from about 20-30 mg of bulk tissue using the AllPrep DNA/RNA mini kit. Sequenced: liver tumor tissue from sampling region 4. The label giving this sample's cell subset or site can be read as: tumor region T4, right-lateral pole. These receptors were collected from a woman aged 55-75 years with primary liver carcinoma and hepatitis B virus infection.

Notes on this clonotype: The junction departs from the called germline gene at one end, perhaps through a read error. The chain joins TRBV7-9 to TRBJ2-5; perhaps TRBD1 as D (5 bases). Per germline, CDR1 SEHNR and CDR2 FQNEAQ (reference sequence). This CDR3 contains 14 residues. The CDR3 coding sequence is TGTGCCAGCAGCTTAGAGGGGTTCCAAGAGAGCCAGTACTTC. Translating it yields CASSLEGFQESQYF.

V and J are TRBV6-5 and TRBJ2-3, with TRBD2 matching 9 bases. This CDR3 is built from 16 residues. Germline loops: CDR1 MNHEY, CDR2 SVGAGI. V shed 6 bases and J 6 bases; nucleotides not matched to a gene: 13. CDR3 bases: TGTGCCAGCAGAGAGACTGCGGGAGGGCGGCGGGATACGCAGTATTTT. This sequence encodes CASRETAGGRRDTQYF.

For this clonotype: This may stem from a read error, because a much larger clone lies one nucleotide away. The chain is built from TRBV13 and TRBJ1-4; 8 nucleotides align to TRBD1. Germline CDR1 is PRHDT and CDR2 is FYEKMQ (reference sequence). This CDR3 spans 15 amino acids. As DNA, the CDR3 is TGTGCCAGCAGCATAGGACAGGGCGGGGGTGAAAAACTGTTTTTT. It codes for CASSIGQGGGEKLFF.

Points on this clonotype: A junction boundary mismatches the germline segment, possibly from a read error. The chain carries TRBV11-2 and TRBJ1-1; no definite D call. The CDR3 runs 13 residues. Germline assignment: CDR1 SGHAT and CDR2 FQNNGV. In nucleotides, the CDR3 is TGTGCCAGCAGCTTTCATGGTGGGATTGAAGTTTTATTT. Encoded protein: CASSFHGGIEVLF.

In its sample, this clonotype was seen many times. V gene TRBV30 combines with J gene TRBJ1-3, with D tentatively TRBD1 (5 bases). The CDR3 runs to 15 residues. The germline V gene has CDR1 GTSNPN and CDR2 SVGIG (reference sequence). V was trimmed by 5 bases and J by 2 bases, leaving 16 bases between them. CDR3: CAWQPDSYPGNTIYF. CDR3 bases: TGTGCCTGGCAACCCGACAGCTATCCTGGAAACACCATATATTTT.

About this clonotype itself: Sequence at one end of the junction differs from germline and may be a read error. The chain couples TRBV28 to TRBJ2-3; D is possibly TRBD1 (5 bases). From germline, CDR1 is MDHEN and CDR2 SYDVKM. The length of the CDR3 is 13 residues. For the CDR3, the DNA is TGTGCCAGCAGTTGGGGCGGCACGGATACGCAGTATTTT. Translation: CASSWGGTDTQYF.

On this clonotype itself: Without the conserved terminal phenylalanine or tryptophan, this CDR3 likely stems from a read error. The chain employs TRBV4-2 and TRBJ2-7; 8 bases are a match to TRBD2. The CDR3 is made up of 14 amino acids. Germline-derived CDR1 and CDR2 are LGHNA and YNFKEQ. The CDR3 reads CASSQRGSSYVQYL. CDR3 bases: TGTGCTAGCAGCCAGCGGGGGAGCTCCTACGTGCAGTACTTA.

In regard to this clonotype: At one end the junction does not follow the germline gene, possibly because of a read error. The chain couples TRBV11-3 to TRBJ2-7, with a weak D call TRBD1 (5 bases). Germline V gene lookup returns CDR1 SGHNT and CDR2 YENEEA. The CDR3 runs to 15 residues. CDR3 sequence reads: CASSLEPSGAWEQYF. For the CDR3, the DNA is TGTGCCAGTAGCTTAGAACCGAGTGGGGCCTGGGAGCAGTACTTC.

This clonotype has at least ten counts. The rearrangement links TRBV28 to TRBJ2-3; TRBD2 is a possible D gene (5 bases). In germline, CDR1 is MDHEN, CDR2 SYDVKM. CDR3 length: 16 residues. V was cut by 3 bases and J by 7 bases, with 20 bases left in between. CDR3 coding DNA: TGTGCCAGCAGTTTGTTGAGGCGGGCCCAAGAGTATACGCAGTATTTT. This translates into CASSLLRRAQEYTQYF. The full variable domain, in which reference TRBV28 and TRBJ2-3 provide the parts outside the CDR3, is DVKVTQSSRYLVKRTGEKVFLECVQDMDHENMFWYRQDPGLGLRLIYFSYDVKMKEKGDIPEGYSVSREKKERFSLILESASTNQTSMYLCASSLLRRAQEYTQYFGPGTRLTVL.

A word on this clonotype: This may arise from a read error, as a much more abundant clone is one base away. This chain joins TRBV5-1 and TRBJ2-3, with D perhaps matching TRBD2 (6 bases). The CDR3 contains 15 residues. Germline V CDR1 and CDR2: SGHRS, YFSETQ. V was shortened by 6 bases and J by 0 bases, with 14 bases between the two germline ends. DNA of the CDR3: TGCGCCAGCAACCCCGGGGGTGTTAGCACAGATACGCAGTATTTT. Translating it yields CASNPGGVSTDTQYF. Complete variable domain (other parts from reference TRBV5-1 and TRBJ2-3): KAGVTQTPRYLIKTRGQQVTLSCSPISGHRSVSWYQQTPGQGLQFLFEYFSETQRNKGNFPGRFSGRQFSNSRSEMNVSTLELGDSALYLCASNPGGVSTDTQYFGPGTRLTVL.

About this clonotype: The junction and the germline gene differ at one end; a read error may be behind it. V gene TRBV10-1 combines with J gene TRBJ2-3, with 7 nucleotides matching TRBD2. This CDR3 has 14 amino acids. Germline CDR1 is WNHNN and CDR2 is SYGVQD (reference sequence). The CDR3 DNA follows: TGCCCCAGCAGTGCTGCGGGAGTTGGAGATACGCAGTTTTTT. It is translated as CPSSAAGVGDTQFF.

Turning to this clonotype: In this CDR3 the conserved last residue, phenylalanine or tryptophan, is missing, so a read error is likely. The DNA is left out, because the CDR3 cannot be placed on it with certainty; the CDR3 is given as TCRdb lists it. The chain has TRBV6-1 and TRBJ2-1; the table's D call, TRBD1, has no DNA check behind it. Germline CDR1 and CDR2: MNHNS and SASEGT. The CDR3 adds up to 14 amino acids, both ends counted. The CDR3 protein is CASSEQQGVSEQLS.

This clonotype was seen more than once but under ten times. The chain joins TRBV10-3 to TRBJ2-7; tentatively, D is TRBD2 (6 bases). V gave up 5 bases and J gave up 2 bases, with 19 bases separating them. CDR1 is ENHRY, CDR2 SYGVKD, per germline. The CDR3 spans 16 residues. CDR3 in DNA: TGTGCCATCAGTCGGGGGAGCGGGTCCCAAACCTACGAGCAGTACTTC. This translates into CAISRGSGSQTYEQYF.

Comment on this clonotype: One end of the junction is discordant with germline, which a read error may explain. The J gene is TRBJ2-2, the V gene TRBV5-1; the D call may be TRBD1 or TRBD2 (5 bases each). The CDR3 runs 16 residues. Per germline, CDR1 SGHRS and CDR2 YFSETQ. This CDR3 is CASTLGQGANTGELFF. CDR3 in DNA: TGCGCTAGCACCTTGGGGCAGGGAGCGAACACCGGGGAGCTGTTTTTT.

This clonotype appeared many times. J is TRBJ2-3 and V is TRBV30; no clear D gene. CDR1 and CDR2 (germline): GTSNPN, SVGIG (reference sequence). The CDR3 extends over 13 amino acids. With 2 bases removed from V and 3 bases from J, the gap between germline ends came to 9 bases. This chain's CDR3 is CAWSRNPTDTQYF. The CDR3 DNA follows: TGTGCCTGGAGTCGCAACCCAACAGATACGCAGTATTTT. Filled out from reference TRBV30 and TRBJ2-3, the complete variable domain reads SQTIHQWPATLVQPVGSPLSLECTVEGTSNPNLYWYRQAAGRGLQLLFYSVGIGQISSEVPQNLSASRPQDRQFILSSKKLLLSDSGFYLCAWSRNPTDTQYFGPGTRLTVL.

The CDR3: CASSPGQLDNEAFF. In DNA, the CDR3 is TGTGCCAGCAGCCCGGGACAGCTGGACAATGAAGCTTTCTTT. This chain joins TRBV4-2 and TRBJ1-1; 7 nucleotides agree with TRBD1. Germline V gives CDR1 LGHNA, CDR2 YNFKEQ. The CDR3 spans 14 residues. J lost 7 bases, V lost 4 bases, and 9 bases had no gene match.

Details on this clonotype: One junction end disagrees with the germline gene, perhaps due to a read error. The chain recombines TRBV11-2 with TRBJ2-4; D may be TRBD1 or TRBD2 (6 bases each). Germline CDR1 and CDR2: SGHAT and FQNNGV. This CDR3 is built from 15 residues. CDR3 in amino acids: CASSLDSRGRDIQCF. DNA for the CDR3: TGTGCCAGCAGCTTAGATAGTCGGGGGCGCGACATTCAGTGCTTC.

The rearrangement links TRBV6-5 to TRBJ1-5, with TRBD1 identical over 7 bases. Germline V lookup: CDR1 MNHEY, CDR2 SVGAGI. CDR3 size: 13 residues. The CDR3 DNA sequence: TGTGACAGAAGCCACGACAGGGATCAGCCCCAGCATTTT. Its protein is CDRSHDRDQPQHF.

Notes on this clonotype: One end of the junction does not line up with germline, which may come from a read error. The CDR3 reads CASSPRLAGVEIQYF. CDR3 nucleotide sequence: TGTGCCAGCAGCCCCCGACTAGCGGGAGTAGAGATCCAGTACTTC. The J gene is TRBJ2-5, the V gene TRBV5-4, with 12 bases fitting TRBD2. Per germline, CDR1 SGHNT and CDR2 YYREEE (reference sequence). CDR3 length: 15 amino acids.

In the case of this clonotype: Being one base from a much bigger clone, this may be a read error. The chain links TRBV6-1 to TRBJ1-6; the D gene is possibly TRBD1 (6 bases). Trimming removed 8 bases from V and 9 bases from J, with 17 bases in between. Germline V gene data show CDR1 as MNHNS and CDR2 as SASEGT. The CDR3 sequence is 14 residues long. The CDR3 nucleotides read TGTGCCAGCGGCCGGGGGCTCGTAATTTCACCCCTCCACTTT. It is translated as CASGRGLVISPLHF.